Below are 2 T cell receptor beta chains sequenced from a single sample in a study of technical replicates of blood from a few donors. The data were produced by immunoSEQ multiplex PCR, yet TCRdb's version contains in-frame clones alone and is incomplete. The sample records roughly 90,000 clones, about 90% being singletons. Specimen: T cells isolated from PBMCs. The receptor set was obtained from a human donor in good health.

The gene calls are TRBV7-9 and TRBJ1-1; D gene unclear. Germline V gene lookup returns CDR1 SEHNR and CDR2 FQNEAQ (reference sequence). This CDR3 comprises 12 residues. Trimming removed 1 base from V and 11 bases from J, with 11 bases in between. As DNA, the CDR3 is TGTGCCAGCAGCTTAGACCCCCCCCGGGCTTTCTTT. Translated: CASSLDPPRAFF.

The chain has TRBV6-5 and TRBJ2-7; TRBD2 agrees at 7 bases. The CDR3 contains 13 residues. From germline, CDR1 is MNHEY and CDR2 SVGAGI. V shed 6 bases, J shed 4 bases, and the junction held 6 bases outside the gene matches. The CDR3 coding sequence is TGTGCCAGCAGATCCCGACTAGCATACGAGCAGTACTTC. Translation: CASRSRLAYEQYF.